This T cell receptor (beta chain) was profiled in a study of cytomegalovirus exposure and HLA in healthy donors. Regarding this clone: The antigen remains unidentified.

Study results and limitations: DRB1 showed the most TCR associations and HLA-C the fewest in a later analysis, as rates varied by HLA locus. V- and J-gene trimming of TCR beta was linked (in a later analysis) to a missense DCLRE1C variant.

A multiplex PCR was run with 60 Vbeta primers and 13 Jbeta primers. Method: immunoSEQ multiplex PCR; TCRdb's copy keeps in-frame clones and lacks some. The table records under 95,000 clones, 60% to 85% of them present only once. Deletions cut 2 bases from V and 0 bases from J, with 4 bases between. CDR1 is SGHDN and CDR2 is FVKESK in the germline V gene. The CDR3 runs to 13 residues. This receptor was identified in a boy aged 5-17 years in good health and CMV-seronegative. This chain uses TRBV14 with TRBJ1-1; no clear D gene. Sequenced sample: PBMCs. As DNA, the CDR3 is TGTGCCAGCAGCCAATTCATGAACACTGAAGCTTTCTTT. Its protein is CASSQFMNTEAFF.